The 3 T cell receptor beta chains given below trace back to one sample, sequenced in a study of blood T cell repertoires in COVID-19. This table comes from immunoSEQ multiplex PCR, and its TCRdb copy is limited to in-frame clones, with some not included. This repertoire shows around 30,000 clones, approximately 88% found once; its top ten account for about 13%. Sequenced: peripheral blood. The source is a man between 65 and 85 years old with active COVID-19.

The chain uses TRBV19 and TRBJ2-1, with 9 positions matching TRBD2. CDR3 length: 14 amino acids. Germline V gene lookup returns CDR1 LNHDA and CDR2 SQIVND (reference sequence). V shed 11 bases, J shed 9 bases, and the junction held 14 bases outside the gene matches. CDR3: CASSGGRGSSEQFF. Written as DNA, the CDR3 is TGTGCCTCCTCAGGCGGGAGGGGGTCTAGTGAGCAGTTCTTC.

This clone was observed a few times. V and J are TRBV5-1 and TRBJ2-7; D is perhaps TRBD2 (5 bases). With 0 bases removed from V and 0 bases from J, the gap between germline ends came to 19 bases. Germline V gene sequence: CDR1 SGHRS, CDR2 YFSETQ. This CDR3 is 18 amino acids long. CDR3 loop: CASSLGGGVGGSSYEQYF. The CDR3, as DNA: TGCGCCAGCAGCTTGGGTGGAGGAGTGGGCGGAAGCTCCTACGAGCAGTACTTC.

Only one count was recorded for this clone. The chain links TRBV7-2 to TRBJ2-5; 8 positions match TRBD2. The CDR3 has 14 residues. Per germline, CDR1 SGHTA and CDR2 FQGNSA. V trimming: 5 bases; J trimming: 5 bases; junction bases outside the gene matches: 7. In DNA, the CDR3 is TGTGCCAGCAGCGCAGCGGGAGTGCGGGAGACCCAGTACTTC. Translation gives CASSAAGVRETQYF.